This T cell receptor beta chain was sequenced during a study of T cell repertoires in cytomegalovirus infection. On the study more broadly: From public TCR beta signatures came an indication of both CMV infection and matching HLA type.

The sample holds many counts of this clonotype. Antigen unknown. The CDR3 is 14 residues long. V was cut by 7 bases and J by 4 bases, with 14 bases left in between. CDR1 LNHDA and CDR2 SQIVND come from the germline V gene (reference sequence). Whole-study findings and limits: Identification of carriers of CMV plus the relevant HLA was achieved through cumulative public TCR beta family frequency. HLA-C-restricted CMV-specific TCR beta clonotypes prevailed in the ex vivo response.

Each CDR3 protein gets one entry after TCRdb re-called the reads with MiXCR. The sample includes 200,000 to 300,000 distinct CDR3 sequences, approximately 8.3% of them seen just once. Sequenced input: PBMCs. V usage is TRBV19 and J usage is TRBJ2-1; D may be TRBD2 (5 bases). This TCR derives from a human donor in good health (CMV status not recorded). Some clones in this sample may be carry-over from other donors' samples. The CDR3 nucleotides are TGTGCCAGTACCCCCGATAGGGAGTACAATGAGCAGTTCTTC. Residues: CASTPDREYNEQFF.